The 27 T cell receptor beta chains listed next were all sequenced from one sample in a study of T cells in Graves' hyperthyroidism and ophthalmopathy. Amplification targeted TCR beta CDR3 regions from RNA transcripts. When the TCR CDR3 underwent first-round RT-PCR, the HTBI primer set was used. TCRdb re-called the multiplex PCR reads through MiXCR, storing one row per CDR3 protein. This table holds 340,000 or so distinct CDR3 sequences, about 15% found once. The sequencing input was blood. The receptor source for this set is a man aged 25-40 years with Graves' hyperthyroidism.

This clonotype has ten or more counts. The chain recombines TRBV2 with TRBJ2-7; maybe TRBD1 (7 bases). The CDR3 totals 14 residues. V was cut by 7 bases and J by 1 base, with 14 bases left in between. Germline V gives CDR1 SNHLY, CDR2 FYNNEI. The CDR3 DNA follows: TGTGCCAGCAACAGGGGCCGGGGGTCCTACGAGCAGTACTTC. Its translation is CASNRGRGSYEQYF. The full variable domain, in which reference TRBV2 and TRBJ2-7 provide the parts outside the CDR3, is EPEVTQTPSHQVTQMGQEVILRCVPISNHLYFYWYRQILGQKVEFLVSFYNNEISEKSEIFDDQFSVERPDGSNFTLKIRSTKLEDSAMYFCASNRGRGSYEQYFGPGTRLTVT.

This clonotype was seen more than once but under ten times. The chain couples TRBV19 to TRBJ2-2; TRBD1 might be the D (6 bases). In germline, CDR1 is LNHDA, CDR2 SQIVND (reference sequence). Between the trimmed V and J ends, which lost 5 bases and 1 base, there was a span of 14 bases. CDR3 size: 16 residues. The CDR3 reads CASSAPDRVNTGELFF. The DNA of the CDR3 is TGTGCCAGTAGTGCCCCGGACAGAGTGAACACCGGGGAGCTGTTTTTT. Full variable domain (missing parts from reference TRBV19 and TRBJ2-2): DGGITQSPKYLFRKEGQNVTLSCEQNLNHDAMYWYRQDPGQGLRLIYYSQIVNDFQKGDIAEGYSVSREKKESFPLTVTSAQKNPTAFYLCASSAPDRVNTGELFFGEGSRLTVL.

The chain employs TRBV15 and TRBJ2-2, with TRBD2 as a possible D gene (5 bases). With 5 bases removed from V and 7 bases from J, the gap between germline ends came to 14 bases. The CDR3 spans 14 residues. CDR1 is LNHNV, CDR2 YYDKDF, per germline (reference sequence). CDR3 in amino acids: CATSAQGSIGELFF. As DNA, the CDR3 is TGTGCCACCAGCGCCCAAGGGAGTATCGGGGAGCTGTTTTTT.

The chain is built from TRBV6-1 and TRBJ1-1; TRBD1 is a possible D gene (6 bases). The V and J ends lost 6 bases and 11 bases respectively, with 22 bases between them. CDR1 MNHNS and CDR2 SASEGT come from the germline V gene. The CDR3 consists of 14 residues. The CDR3 nucleotides are TGTGCCAGCAGGAAGTGGGACAACCCCCTTGAGGCTTTCTTT. This sequence encodes CASRKWDNPLEAFF.

This chain connects TRBV27 to TRBJ1-5; D may be TRBD1 (5 bases). The V gene's germline CDR1 is MNHEY and CDR2 SMNVEV (reference sequence). The CDR3 runs 16 residues. V was shortened by 3 bases and J by 4 bases, with 16 bases between the two germline ends. The CDR3 reads CASSLGGTPNNQPQHF. The CDR3 nucleotides read TGTGCCAGCAGTTTGGGGGGGACCCCCAATAATCAGCCCCAGCATTTT.

This clonotype occurred a few times. This sequence joins TRBV3-1 and TRBJ2-2; D perhaps matches TRBD2 (6 bases). The V gene's germline CDR1 is LGHDT and CDR2 YNNKEL (reference sequence). V lost 5 bases and J 4 bases, leaving 11 bases between the germline ends. The CDR3 runs to 14 residues. Written as DNA, the CDR3 is TGTGCCAGCAGCATCCGGGACTTCACCGGGGAGCTGTTTTTT. Translated: CASSIRDFTGELFF.

This clonotype was detected a few times. J is TRBJ2-2 and V is TRBV27; D is unresolved. CDR1 and CDR2 (germline): MNHEY, SMNVEV (reference sequence). V lost 5 bases, J lost 5 bases, and 15 bases lay in between. The CDR3 has 15 amino acids. CDR3 DNA: TGTGCCAGCAGTCCCTCAGTGGTTGGAACCGGGGAGCTGTTTTTT. Residues: CASSPSVVGTGELFF.

This clonotype showed up just once. This chain joins TRBV2 and TRBJ1-5; 8 bases line up with TRBD1. Germline V lookup: CDR1 SNHLY, CDR2 FYNNEI. The CDR3 consists of 14 residues. Unmatched junction bases numbered 10, after V lost 8 bases and J lost 7 bases. In DNA, the CDR3 is TGTGCCAGCGGACAGGGCGGTTGGGCCCAGCCCCAGCATTTT. Protein sequence: CASGQGGWAQPQHF. The full variable domain, rest sourced from reference TRBV2 and TRBJ1-5, is EPEVTQTPSHQVTQMGQEVILRCVPISNHLYFYWYRQILGQKVEFLVSFYNNEISEKSEIFDDQFSVERPDGSNFTLKIRSTKLEDSAMYFCASGQGGWAQPQHFGDGTRLSIL.

There are a few counts of this clonotype. The chain's CDR3 is CGKFLHGSHEFF. The CDR3 DNA sequence: TGCGGAAAGTTCTTGCATGGATCCCACGAGTTCTTC. This rearrangement joins TRBV20-1 to TRBJ2-1; D unclear. The CDR3 contains 12 residues. Germline CDR1 is DFQATT and CDR2 is SNEGSKA (reference sequence).

This clonotype showed up many times. The chain carries TRBV2 and TRBJ1-5, with 9 bases lining up with TRBD1. Germline values: CDR1 SNHLY, CDR2 FYNNEI. Unmatched junction bases numbered 4, after V lost 0 bases and J lost 7 bases. The CDR3 spans 15 residues. The CDR3 is CASSEAGTGTQPQHF. In DNA form, the CDR3 reads TGTGCCAGCAGTGAAGCGGGGACAGGGACCCAGCCCCAGCATTTT.

This clonotype has a count of ten or more. V is TRBV7-9 and J is TRBJ2-7; D may correspond to TRBD1 or TRBD2 (5 bases each). V lost 5 bases, J lost 3 bases, and 14 bases lay in between. The CDR3 covers 14 residues. Germline V CDR1 and CDR2: SEHNR, FQNEAQ (reference sequence). The CDR3 nucleotides are TGTGCCAGCAGCGGGGGACCCAGATACTACGAGCAGTACTTC. This encodes CASSGGPRYYEQYF.

For this clonotype: As the CDR3 is not closed by the conserved phenylalanine or tryptophan, this likely results from a read error. The V and J genes are TRBV2 and TRBJ1-1; the D gene is possibly TRBD1 (5 bases). Trimming took off 4 bases at V and 6 bases at J, with 12 bases between the two ends. Germline V lookup: CDR1 SNHLY, CDR2 FYNNEI. The CDR3 totals 13 residues. The CDR3 DNA reads TGTGCCAGCAGTGCCTGGGGCCGGGCTGAAGCTTTCCTT. Protein sequence: CASSAWGRAEAFL.

This clonotype showed up many times. This chain uses TRBV28 with TRBJ1-3; maybe TRBD1 (5 bases). Trimming took 7 bases from V and 9 from J, leaving 10 bases between them. From germline, CDR1 is MDHEN and CDR2 SYDVKM. CDR3 length: 11 residues. The CDR3: CASKLGGTIYF. The CDR3 DNA follows: TGTGCCAGCAAGCTTGGGGGCACCATATATTTT.

The chain combines TRBV9 with TRBJ2-1; TRBD2 matches at 8 bases. The V segment lost 0 bases and the J segment 7 bases; nucleotides outside the gene matches: 3. This CDR3 has 14 amino acids. Germline-derived CDR1 and CDR2 are SGDLS and YYNGEE. The CDR3 region is CASSVGGRRNEQFF. The CDR3 DNA reads as TGTGCCAGCAGCGTAGGCGGGAGGCGAAATGAGCAGTTCTTC.

This clonotype has only a few counts. The rearrangement uses TRBV4-1 and TRBJ2-1; TRBD2 matches at 8 bases. After removal of 7 bases from V and 7 bases from J, the junction contained 6 bases not matched to a gene. Germline-derived CDR1 and CDR2 are MGHRA and YSYEKL. The CDR3 is made up of 13 amino acids. The CDR3 nucleotides are TGCGCCAGCAACCTCCCGGGAGGGAATGAGCAGTTCTTC. Translating it yields CASNLPGGNEQFF.

The V call is TRBV5-1, the J call TRBJ1-6, with D unclear. Trimming left V 5 bases short and J 9 bases short, with 12 bases between. Germline V lookup: CDR1 SGHRS, CDR2 YFSETQ. The CDR3 length is 13 residues. The DNA for the CDR3 is TGCGCCAGCAGGGACGCGATGGGTTCACCCCTCCACTTT. It is translated as CASRDAMGSPLHF.

This clonotype was observed a few times. The rearrangement uses TRBV5-6 and TRBJ2-1; 9 positions agree with TRBD1. V was pared by 4 bases and J by 7 bases, with 9 bases of the junction left unmatched. The CDR3 loop spans 15 amino acids. Germline CDR1 is SGHDT and CDR2 is YYEEEE. The CDR3 DNA reads TGTGCCAGCAGCCCCCTCGGGACAGGGAGGAATGAGCAGTTCTTC. This codes for CASSPLGTGRNEQFF.

Ten or more counts support this clonotype. The chain employs TRBV20-1 and TRBJ2-3; D ambiguous. This CDR3 region has 12 residues. V lost 2 bases and J lost 6, with 9 bases in between. Germline-derived CDR1 and CDR2 are DFQATT and SNEGSKA (reference sequence). CDR3 nucleotide sequence: TGCAGTGCTAGACCTTACGCGGATACGCAGTATTTT. It encodes CSARPYADTQYF.

This clonotype was detected ten times or more. This chain connects TRBV3-1 to TRBJ2-1; D might be TRBD2 (6 bases). The CDR3 contains 13 residues. Germline V gene data show CDR1 as LGHDT and CDR2 as YNNKEL (reference sequence). Deletions cut 1 base from V and 7 bases from J, with 8 bases between. Here the CDR3 DNA reads TGTGCCAGCAGCCAAGGGCGGGGAAATGAGCAGTTCTTC. Its protein is CASSQGRGNEQFF.

This clonotype occurred a few times. The V call is TRBV24-1, the J call TRBJ2-1, with 10 bases aligning to TRBD1. Unmatched junction bases numbered 19, after V lost 9 bases and J lost 0 bases. The CDR3 totals 20 residues. CDR1 and CDR2 from the germline V gene are KGHDR and SFDVKD. Here the CDR3 DNA reads TGTGCCACCGGCGAATCCGGGACAGGGGCTTCGATTGTCTCCTACAATGAGCAGTTCTTC. Amino acid sequence: CATGESGTGASIVSYNEQFF.

The rearrangement joins TRBV24-1 to TRBJ1-1; the D is unclear. Germline CDR1 reads KGHDR; CDR2 reads SFDVKD. The CDR3 has 12 residues. Between the trimmed V and J ends, which lost 5 bases and 4 bases, there was a span of 7 bases. CDR3 sequence: CATSGPGTEAFF. The DNA for the CDR3 is TGTGCCACCAGTGGCCCGGGCACTGAAGCTTTCTTT.

This clonotype occurred a few times. This chain joins TRBV9 and TRBJ2-1, with 11 bases aligning to TRBD2. The CDR3 loop spans 15 amino acids. Germline-derived CDR1 and CDR2 are SGDLS and YYNGEE. V lost 0 bases and J lost 10; bases outside the gene matches: 6. CDR3 in DNA: TGTGCCAGCAGCGTAGGGATAGCGGGAGGGCGAGAGCAGTTCTTC. This translates into CASSVGIAGGREQFF.

The rearrangement links TRBV5-6 to TRBJ2-2; the D gene is possibly TRBD1 (6 bases). Germline V CDR1 and CDR2: SGHDT, YYEEEE. The CDR3 extends over 16 amino acids. Trimming stripped 1 base from V and 5 bases from J, with 15 bases between. CDR3 bases: TGTGCCAGCAGCTTGCCGAGCCTCAGGGGAACCGGGGAGCTGTTTTTT. Residues: CASSLPSLRGTGELFF.

The gene calls are TRBV27 and TRBJ2-7; D gene unclear. CDR3 length: 13 residues. Per the germline V gene, CDR1 is MNHEY and CDR2 is SMNVEV (reference sequence). Trimming took off 1 base at V and 7 bases at J, with 11 bases between the two ends. This chain's CDR3 is CASSLFSRAEQYF. The DNA for the CDR3 is TGTGCCAGCAGTTTATTTAGCCGGGCAGAGCAGTACTTC.

This clonotype was counted between two and nine times. This chain links TRBV10-3 with TRBJ1-5; TRBD1 is a possible D gene (5 bases). Trimming stripped 0 bases from V and 9 bases from J, with 12 bases between. The germline CDR1 and CDR2 sequences are ENHRY and SYGVKD. The CDR3 has 14 amino acids. CDR3 region: CAISESGGERPQHF. DNA for the CDR3: TGTGCCATCAGTGAGTCGGGAGGGGAACGGCCCCAGCATTTT.

In this sample, this clonotype turned up a few times. The rearrangement links TRBV6-1 to TRBJ2-2; D is possibly TRBD1 (5 bases). Germline V gene sequence: CDR1 MNHNS, CDR2 SASEGT. V lost 5 bases and J 6 bases, leaving 16 bases between the germline ends. The CDR3 has 15 amino acids. This CDR3 is CASSPNHWGAGELFF. The CDR3 DNA reads TGTGCCAGCAGTCCAAATCATTGGGGCGCCGGGGAGCTGTTTTTT.

The chain employs TRBV6-2 or TRBV6-3 and TRBJ2-1; TRBD2 matches at 8 bases. The V gene's germline CDR1 is MNHEY and CDR2 SVGEGT. The V gene end was trimmed by 6 bases and the J gene end by 5 bases; junction bases not matched to a gene: 18. The CDR3 is 18 amino acids. The CDR3 here is CASSPWRGLAGLHNEQFF. CDR3 sequence (DNA): TGTGCCAGCAGCCCATGGCGGGGCCTAGCGGGCTTGCACAATGAGCAGTTCTTC.